This is a list of T cell receptor beta chains from one sample in a study of CD8+CD57+ T cells in acquired aplastic anemia. TCRdb passed the reads through MiXCR, listing each CDR3 protein once. The profile shows under 350,000 distinct CDR3 sequences, under 65% of them singletons. Sequenced sample: sorted CD4+, CD8+, or CD8+CD57+ T cells (not recorded which) from PBMCs. Receptor source: a human donor with aplastic anemia. CDR3s include the opening cysteine and the closing phenylalanine or tryptophan. The order of the fields is clone size, V gene, D gene, J gene, CDR3 DNA, CDR3 protein. A D gene is named only where the DNA matches it firmly. Expanded clones are given a class, and other clones once, few, many or no size at all.

size: -
V: TRBV7-9
D: -
J: TRBJ2-3
DNA: TGTGCCAGCAGATCCACGTCAGATACGCAGTATTTT
CDR3: CASRSTSDTQYF

size: once
V: TRBV7-8
D: -
J: TRBJ2-1
DNA: TGTGCCAGCAGCTCATCAGAGGGTAATGAGCAGTTCTTC
CDR3: CASSSSEGNEQFF

size: -
V: TRBV2
D: -
J: TRBJ1-1
DNA: TGTGCCAGCAGTGAAGAGCTGGGGCCGAACACTGAAGCTTTCTTT
CDR3: CASSEELGPNTEAFF

size: -
V: TRBV3-1
D: -
J: TRBJ1-2
DNA: TGTGCCAGCAGCCCCCGGGACACTCTCTATGGCTACACCTTC
CDR3: CASSPRDTLYGYTF

size: many
V: TRBV20-1
D: -
J: TRBJ2-7
DNA: TGCAGTATGGTGTTACTCGGACGGCCCGGGGCCCTCTACGAGCAGTACTTC
CDR3: CSMVLLGRPGALYEQYF

size: once
V: TRBV10-3
D: -
J: TRBJ2-2
DNA: TGTGCCACCCGAGAAGACAGTTTGTTCACCGGGGAGCTGTTTTTT
CDR3: CATREDSLFTGELFF

size: many
V: TRBV5-1
D: -
J: TRBJ1-2
DNA: TGCGCCAGCAGCTTGGCCGGTGGGTCGCGGGATGGCTACACCTTC
CDR3: CASSLAGGSRDGYTF

size: -
V: TRBV7-6
D: -
J: TRBJ2-1
DNA: TGTGCCAGCAGCTTAAGCACATACAATGAGCAGTTCTTC
CDR3: CASSLSTYNEQFF

size: -
V: TRBV7-9
D: -
J: TRBJ2-2
DNA: TGTGCCAGCAGCACACAGGGAACCAGGGAGCTGTTTTTT
CDR3: CASSTQGTRELFF

size: -
V: TRBV19
D: -
J: TRBJ2-2
DNA: TGTGCCAGTAGTCCACTCCGCACCAACGCGAACACCGGGGAGCTGTTTTTT
CDR3: CASSPLRTNANTGELFF

size: many
V: TRBV2
D: -
J: TRBJ2-5
DNA: TGTGCCAGCAGTCTTAGGGGGGGACCCATTCAAGAGACCCAGTACTTC
CDR3: CASSLRGGPIQETQYF

size: -
V: TRBV7-9
D: -
J: TRBJ1-1
DNA: TGTGCCAGCAGTCGGGCCACTAACACTGAGGCTTTCTTT
CDR3: CASSRATNTEAFF

size: -
V: TRBV20-1
D: -
J: TRBJ1-2
DNA: TGCAGTGCTGGGGACACAGCTAACTATGGCTACACCTTC
CDR3: CSAGDTANYGYTF

size: -
V: TRBV4-1
D: -
J: TRBJ1-1
DNA: TGCGCCAGCAGCCAAGCGGGCATGAACACTGAAGCTTTCTTT
CDR3: CASSQAGMNTEAFF

size: -
V: TRBV20-1
D: TRBD1
J: TRBJ1-4
DNA: TGCAGTGCTAGAGGGACAGGGGGCTTCTACAATGAAAAACTGTTTTTT
CDR3: CSARGTGGFYNEKLFF

size: once
V: TRBV12-5
D: -
J: TRBJ1-6
DNA: TGTGCTAGGGGAAAGAACAGGGAACTGGCGTATAATTCACCCCTCCACTTT
CDR3: CARGKNRELAYNSPLHF

size: many
V: TRBV7-9
D: -
J: TRBJ1-5
DNA: TGTGCCAGCAGCGCGACAGAAGGACGGGCAGCCCAGCATTTT
CDR3: CASSATEGRAAQHF

size: -
V: TRBV7-8
D: -
J: TRBJ1-4
DNA: TGTGCCAGCAGCTTTGGTTTCGGCCGCCGCGACGAAAAACTGTTTTTT
CDR3: CASSFGFGRRDEKLFF

size: -
V: TRBV28
D: -
J: TRBJ1-5
DNA: TGTGCCAGCAGTTCTCGGCTGGTTCAGCCCCAGCATTTT
CDR3: CASSSRLVQPQHF

size: -
V: TRBV28
D: -
J: TRBJ2-1
DNA: TGTGCCAGCAGTTTATTTACAGGGTGGGGTGAGCGGTTCTTC
CDR3: CASSLFTGWGERFF

size: -
V: TRBV29-1
D: -
J: TRBJ1-2
DNA: TGCAGCGCCCGCGGGGGAACCCTGATCTATGGCTACACCTTC
CDR3: CSARGGTLIYGYTF

size: many
V: TRBV12-3/TRBV12-4
D: -
J: TRBJ2-1
DNA: TGTGCCAGCAGTCCCAGGGCTAGCGCCTACAATGAGCAGTTCTTC
CDR3: CASSPRASAYNEQFF

size: -
V: TRBV24-1
D: -
J: TRBJ2-1
DNA: TGTGCCACCAGTGATTCAGGGGCGACCTCCTACAATGAGCAGTTCTTC
CDR3: CATSDSGATSYNEQFF

size: once
V: TRBV7-9
D: TRBD2
J: TRBJ2-3
DNA: TGTGCCAGCAGCATTCGGGGTCGGGGGGGGGGCACAGATACGCAGTATTTT
CDR3: CASSIRGRGGGTDTQYF

size: -
V: TRBV7-8
D: TRBD1
J: TRBJ1-5
DNA: TGTGCCAGCAGCAAGGGGGCGCTCGGTCAGCCCCAGCATTTT
CDR3: CASSKGALGQPQHF

size: many
V: TRBV6-5
D: -
J: TRBJ2-1
DNA: TGTGCCAGCAGGGCGATGGTGTCCTCCAATGAGCAGTTCTTC
CDR3: CASRAMVSSNEQFF

size: many
V: TRBV12-3/TRBV12-4
D: TRBD1
J: TRBJ2-7
DNA: TGTGCCAGCAGTCTCCGGGACAGGGGGACCGAGCAGTACTTC
CDR3: CASSLRDRGTEQYF

size: -
V: TRBV10-3
D: TRBD2
J: TRBJ2-2
DNA: TGTGCCATCAGTACACCGGGACTAGCGGCGAACACCGGGGAGCTGTTTTTT
CDR3: CAISTPGLAANTGELFF

size: many
V: TRBV4-1
D: -
J: TRBJ1-5
DNA: TGCGCCAGCAGCCAAGATCCAGGGAGCAGGCCCCAGCATTTT
CDR3: CASSQDPGSRPQHF

size: few
V: TRBV9
D: TRBD2
J: TRBJ2-7
DNA: TGTGCCAGCAGCCTAGGACTAGCGGACTACGAGCAGTACTTC
CDR3: CASSLGLADYEQYF

size: few
V: TRBV12-5
D: TRBD1
J: TRBJ1-6
DNA: TGTGCTAGTGGTTTGGAAATGGGGAGGCCGGACAGGGGGAGCTCCTATAATTCACCCCTCCACTTT
CDR3: CASGLEMGRPDRGSSYNSPLHF

size: -
V: TRBV24-1
D: -
J: TRBJ2-5
DNA: TGTGCCACCAGTTACACCAAAGGGGAGACCCAGTACTTC
CDR3: CATSYTKGETQYF

size: once
V: TRBV19
D: TRBD1
J: TRBJ1-6
DNA: TGTGCCAGTAGTATAGGTGACAGGGTGGCCTATAATTCACCCCTCCACTTT
CDR3: CASSIGDRVAYNSPLHF

size: -
V: TRBV5-1
D: TRBD1
J: TRBJ1-6
DNA: TGCGCCAGCAGCCCAGACAGGGCAGGTTCACCCCTCCACTTT
CDR3: CASSPDRAGSPLHF

size: few
V: TRBV7-6
D: TRBD2
J: TRBJ2-7
DNA: TGTGCCAGCAGCAAGAGCGGGGGTAGCTCCTACGAGCAGTACTTC
CDR3: CASSKSGGSSYEQYF

size: once
V: TRBV7-9
D: -
J: TRBJ2-5
DNA: TGTGCCAGCAGCCCGGCTTTGAAGGAGGCCCAGTACTTC
CDR3: CASSPALKEAQYF

size: once
V: TRBV7-9
D: -
J: TRBJ2-1
DNA: -
CDR3: CASSFYICSASGTSGSYNEQFF

size: -
V: TRBV19
D: -
J: TRBJ1-5
DNA: TGTGCCAGTAGTAGTGGCCCCGCGGGCGTCACTCAGCCCCAGCATTTT
CDR3: CASSSGPAGVTQPQHF

size: many
V: TRBV5-1
D: -
J: TRBJ2-2
DNA: TGCGCCAGCAGCCCGGGAGTAACTAGTGATACCGGGGAGCTGTTTTTT
CDR3: CASSPGVTSDTGELFF

size: many
V: TRBV5-1
D: -
J: TRBJ2-2
DNA: TGCGCCAGCAGCTTGGATAGGCCGAACACCGGGGAGCTGTTTTTT
CDR3: CASSLDRPNTGELFF

size: -
V: TRBV20-1
D: TRBD2
J: TRBJ2-7
DNA: TGCAGTGCCAAGGGACTAGCGGGATCCTCCTACGAGCAGTACTTC
CDR3: CSAKGLAGSSYEQYF

size: -
V: TRBV7-2
D: TRBD2
J: TRBJ2-1
DNA: TGTGCCAGCAGCTTAGCCGCGGGAGTTGAGCAGTTCTTC
CDR3: CASSLAAGVEQFF

size: -
V: TRBV2
D: TRBD1
J: TRBJ1-2
DNA: TGTGCCAGCAGCCCCAGCCGACAGGGACTCTATGGCTACACCTTC
CDR3: CASSPSRQGLYGYTF

size: -
V: TRBV20-1
D: -
J: TRBJ1-2
DNA: TGCAGTGCGCGGCGACAAGATTCTTATGGCTACACCTTC
CDR3: CSARRQDSYGYTF

size: -
V: TRBV6-6
D: -
J: TRBJ2-5
DNA: TGTGCCAGCAGTCTAACCGCCGGGGGCATCCAAGAGACCCAGTACTTC
CDR3: CASSLTAGGIQETQYF

size: many
V: TRBV14
D: TRBD1
J: TRBJ2-7
DNA: TGTGCCAGCAGCCGGGACAGGGGGGGCGAGCAGTACTTC
CDR3: CASSRDRGGEQYF

size: many
V: TRBV9
D: -
J: TRBJ1-3
DNA: TGTGCCAGCAGCGTAGGGGTCTCTGGAAACACCATATATTTT
CDR3: CASSVGVSGNTIYF

size: once
V: TRBV20-1
D: -
J: TRBJ2-5
DNA: TGCAGTGCTAGTTCACCCGGCGAAGTCCTTGAGACCCAGTACTTC
CDR3: CSASSPGEVLETQYF

size: -
V: TRBV14
D: TRBD1
J: TRBJ2-3
DNA: TGTGCCAGCAGCCAAGGGCGGCGACAGGGGAAAGAGACCCAGTATTTT
CDR3: CASSQGRRQGKETQYF

size: -
V: TRBV10-3
D: TRBD2
J: TRBJ2-3
DNA: TGTGCCATCAGTGATTTCGGGGGGGACACAGATACGCAGTATTTT
CDR3: CAISDFGGDTDTQYF

size: -
V: TRBV24-1
D: -
J: TRBJ2-1
DNA: TGTGCCACCAGTGATTTTCAGGGGCATGAGCAGTTCTTC
CDR3: CATSDFQGHEQFF

size: -
V: TRBV15
D: TRBD2
J: TRBJ2-1
DNA: TGTGCCACCAGCAGAGTTATAGTAGCGGGATGGTCCTACAATGAGCAGTTCTTC
CDR3: CATSRVIVAGWSYNEQFF

size: few
V: TRBV7-8
D: -
J: TRBJ1-6
DNA: TGTGCCAGCAGCTTAGCTGGAGGTTGGGCACCCCTCCACTTT
CDR3: CASSLAGGWAPLHF

size: -
V: TRBV20-1
D: -
J: TRBJ2-3
DNA: TGCAGTGCTAAGCCTAGTCTCGTTCCAGATACGCAGTATTTT
CDR3: CSAKPSLVPDTQYF

size: -
V: TRBV7-3
D: TRBD2
J: TRBJ2-2
DNA: TGTGCCAGCAGCCCTCCGGGACTAGTTCCCACCGGGGAGCTGTTTTTT
CDR3: CASSPPGLVPTGELFF